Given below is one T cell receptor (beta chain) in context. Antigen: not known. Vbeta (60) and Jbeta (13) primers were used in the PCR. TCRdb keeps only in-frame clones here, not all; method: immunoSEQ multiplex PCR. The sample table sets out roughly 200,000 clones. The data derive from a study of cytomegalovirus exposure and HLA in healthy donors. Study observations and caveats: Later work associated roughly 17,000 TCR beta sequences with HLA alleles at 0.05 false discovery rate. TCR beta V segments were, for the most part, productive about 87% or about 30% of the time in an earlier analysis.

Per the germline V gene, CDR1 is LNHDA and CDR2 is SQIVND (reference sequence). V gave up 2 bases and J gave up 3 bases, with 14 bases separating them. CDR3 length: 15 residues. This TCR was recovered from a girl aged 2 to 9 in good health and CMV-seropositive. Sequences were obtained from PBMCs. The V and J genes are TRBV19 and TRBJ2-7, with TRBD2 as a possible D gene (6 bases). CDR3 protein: CASSIITGVGYEQYF. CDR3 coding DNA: TGTGCCAGTAGTATAATAACGGGAGTAGGCTACGAGCAGTACTTC.